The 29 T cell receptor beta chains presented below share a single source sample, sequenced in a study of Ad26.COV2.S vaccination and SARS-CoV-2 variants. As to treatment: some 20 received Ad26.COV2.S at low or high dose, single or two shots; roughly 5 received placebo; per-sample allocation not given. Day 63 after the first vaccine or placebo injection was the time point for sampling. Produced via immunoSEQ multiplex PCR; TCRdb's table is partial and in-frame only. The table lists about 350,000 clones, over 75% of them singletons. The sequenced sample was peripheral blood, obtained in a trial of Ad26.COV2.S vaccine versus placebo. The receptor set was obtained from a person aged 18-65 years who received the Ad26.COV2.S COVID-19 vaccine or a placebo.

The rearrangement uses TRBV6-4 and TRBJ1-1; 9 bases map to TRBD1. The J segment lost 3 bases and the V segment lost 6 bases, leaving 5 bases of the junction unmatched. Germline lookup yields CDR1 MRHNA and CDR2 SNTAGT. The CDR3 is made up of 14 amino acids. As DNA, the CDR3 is TGTGCCAGCAGCCCACAGGGGGCTGACACTGAAGCTTTCTTT. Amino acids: CASSPQGADTEAFF.

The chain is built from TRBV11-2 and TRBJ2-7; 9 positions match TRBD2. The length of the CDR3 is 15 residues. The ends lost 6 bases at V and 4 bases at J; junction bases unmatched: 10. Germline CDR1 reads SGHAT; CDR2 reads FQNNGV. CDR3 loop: CASSIPAGGRYEQYF. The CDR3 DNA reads TGTGCCAGCAGTATCCCTGCGGGGGGGCGTTACGAGCAGTACTTC.

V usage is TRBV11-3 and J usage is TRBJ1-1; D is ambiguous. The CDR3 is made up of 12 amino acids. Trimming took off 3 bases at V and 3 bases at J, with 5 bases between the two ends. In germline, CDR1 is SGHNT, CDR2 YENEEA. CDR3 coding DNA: TGTGCCAGCAGCTTTCAAGACACTGAAGCTTTCTTT. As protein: CASSFQDTEAFF.

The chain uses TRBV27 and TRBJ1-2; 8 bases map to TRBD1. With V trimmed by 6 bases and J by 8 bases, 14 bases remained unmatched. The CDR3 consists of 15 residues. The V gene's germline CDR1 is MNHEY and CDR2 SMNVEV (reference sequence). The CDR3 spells CASRTGTGSWEGYTF. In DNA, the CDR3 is TGTGCCAGCAGAACCGGGACAGGCTCATGGGAAGGCTACACCTTC.

As DNA, the CDR3 is TGTGCCAGCAGCTTAGGAGCCGGGTTGCGAAATGAAAAACTGTTTTTT. It is translated as CASSLGAGLRNEKLFF. The J gene is TRBJ1-4, the V gene TRBV7-2, with no clear D. V lost 1 base to trimming and J lost 5 bases, with 14 bases between them. There are 16 residues in the CDR3. Germline CDR1 SGHTA, CDR2 FQGNSA.

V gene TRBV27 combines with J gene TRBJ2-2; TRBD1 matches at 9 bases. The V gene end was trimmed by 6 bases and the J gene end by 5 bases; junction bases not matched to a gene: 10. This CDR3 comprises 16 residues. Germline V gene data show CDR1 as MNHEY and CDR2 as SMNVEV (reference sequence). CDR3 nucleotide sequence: TGTGCCAGCAGAAGGGGGGGACAGGGCTCAACCGGGGAGCTGTTTTTT. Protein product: CASRRGGQGSTGELFF.

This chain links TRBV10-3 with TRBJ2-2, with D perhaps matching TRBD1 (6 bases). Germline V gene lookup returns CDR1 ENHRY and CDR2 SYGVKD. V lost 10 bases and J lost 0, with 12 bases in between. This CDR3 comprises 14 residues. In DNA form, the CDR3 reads TGTGCCAGCACCGGGACAACGAACACCGGGGAGCTGTTTTTT. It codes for CASTGTTNTGELFF.

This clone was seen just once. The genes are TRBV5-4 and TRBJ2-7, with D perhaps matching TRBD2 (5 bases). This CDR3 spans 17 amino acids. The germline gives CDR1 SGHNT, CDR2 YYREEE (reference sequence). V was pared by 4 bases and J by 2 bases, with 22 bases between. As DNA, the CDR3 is TGTGCCAGCAGCCCACGCCGGGATCTGCCGGGTACCTACGAGCAGTACTTC. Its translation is CASSPRRDLPGTYEQYF.

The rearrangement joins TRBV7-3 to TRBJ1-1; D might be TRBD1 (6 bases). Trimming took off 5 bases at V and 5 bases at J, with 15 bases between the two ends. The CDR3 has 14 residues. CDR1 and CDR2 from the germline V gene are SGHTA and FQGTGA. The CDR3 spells CASSQGRGGTEAFF. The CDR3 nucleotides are TGTGCCAGCAGCCAGGGGCGGGGAGGTACTGAAGCTTTCTTT.

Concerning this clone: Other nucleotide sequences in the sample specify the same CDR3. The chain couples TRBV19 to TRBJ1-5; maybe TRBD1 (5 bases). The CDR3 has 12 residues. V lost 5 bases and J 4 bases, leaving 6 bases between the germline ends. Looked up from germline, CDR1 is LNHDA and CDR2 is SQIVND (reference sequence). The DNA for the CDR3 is TGTGCCAGTAGTGACAGAAATCAGCCCCAGCATTTT. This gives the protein CASSDRNQPQHF.

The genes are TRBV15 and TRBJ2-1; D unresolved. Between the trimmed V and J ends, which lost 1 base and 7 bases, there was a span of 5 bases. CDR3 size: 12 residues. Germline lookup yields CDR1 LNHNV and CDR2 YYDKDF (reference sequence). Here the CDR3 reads CATSRGGNEQFF. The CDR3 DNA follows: TGTGCCACCAGCAGAGGTGGAAATGAGCAGTTCTTC.

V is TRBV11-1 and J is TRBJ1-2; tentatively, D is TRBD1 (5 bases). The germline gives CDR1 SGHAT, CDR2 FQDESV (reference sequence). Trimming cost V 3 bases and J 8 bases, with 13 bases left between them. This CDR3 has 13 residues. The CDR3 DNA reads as TGTGCCAGCAGCTTTATCGGGACTCGGGGCTACACCTTC. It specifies CASSFIGTRGYTF.

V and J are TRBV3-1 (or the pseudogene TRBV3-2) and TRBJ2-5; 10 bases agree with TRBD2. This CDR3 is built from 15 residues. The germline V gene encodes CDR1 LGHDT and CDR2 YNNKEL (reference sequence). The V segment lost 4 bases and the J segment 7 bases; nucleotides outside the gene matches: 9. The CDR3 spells CASSPQRGGLGTQYF. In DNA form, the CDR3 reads TGTGCCAGCAGCCCCCAGCGGGGGGGCCTGGGGACCCAGTACTTC.

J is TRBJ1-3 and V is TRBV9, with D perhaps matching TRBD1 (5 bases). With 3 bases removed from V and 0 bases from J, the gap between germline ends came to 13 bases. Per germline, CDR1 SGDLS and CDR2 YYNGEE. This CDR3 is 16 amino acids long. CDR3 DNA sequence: TGTGCCAGCAGCGAAGACATGGGGCACTCTGGAAACACCATATATTTT. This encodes CASSEDMGHSGNTIYF. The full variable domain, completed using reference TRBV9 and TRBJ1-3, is DSGVTQTPKHLITATGQRVTLRCSPRSGDLSVYWYQQSLDQGLQFLIQYYNGEERAKGNILERFSAQQFPDLHSELNLSSLELGDSALYFCASSEDMGHSGNTIYFGEGSWLTVV.

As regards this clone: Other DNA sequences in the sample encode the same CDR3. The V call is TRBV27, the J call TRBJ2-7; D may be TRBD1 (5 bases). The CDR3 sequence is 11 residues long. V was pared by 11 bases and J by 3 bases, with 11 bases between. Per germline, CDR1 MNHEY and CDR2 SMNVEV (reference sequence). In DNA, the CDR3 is TGTGCCTCATCGCAGGGCTACGAGCAGTACTTC. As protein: CASSQGYEQYF.

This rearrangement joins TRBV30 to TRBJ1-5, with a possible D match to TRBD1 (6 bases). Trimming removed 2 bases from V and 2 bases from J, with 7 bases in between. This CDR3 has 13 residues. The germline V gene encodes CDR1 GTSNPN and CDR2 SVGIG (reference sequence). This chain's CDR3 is CAWSNRGNQPQHF. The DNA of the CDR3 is TGTGCCTGGAGTAACAGGGGCAATCAGCCCCAGCATTTT.

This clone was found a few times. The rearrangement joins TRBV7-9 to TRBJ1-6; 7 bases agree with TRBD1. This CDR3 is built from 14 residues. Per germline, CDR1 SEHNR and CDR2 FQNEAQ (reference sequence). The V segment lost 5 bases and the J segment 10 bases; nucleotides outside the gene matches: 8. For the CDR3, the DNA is TGTGCCAGCAGCCCAGGGGGTTTGAAATCACCCCTCCACTTT. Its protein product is CASSPGGLKSPLHF.

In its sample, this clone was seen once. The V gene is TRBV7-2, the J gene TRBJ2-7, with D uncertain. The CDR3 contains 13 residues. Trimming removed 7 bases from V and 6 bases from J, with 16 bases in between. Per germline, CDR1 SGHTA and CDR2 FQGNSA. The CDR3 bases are TGTGCCAGCACGGTGGCAGTAGGGCTCGAGCAGTACTTC. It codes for CASTVAVGLEQYF.

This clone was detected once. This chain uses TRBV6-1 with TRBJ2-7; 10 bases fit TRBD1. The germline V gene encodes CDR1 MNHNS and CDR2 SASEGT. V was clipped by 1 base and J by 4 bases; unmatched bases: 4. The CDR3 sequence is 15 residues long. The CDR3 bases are TGTGCCAGCAGTGAAGGTCCGGGACAGGGGTACGAGCAGTACTTC. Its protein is CASSEGPGQGYEQYF.

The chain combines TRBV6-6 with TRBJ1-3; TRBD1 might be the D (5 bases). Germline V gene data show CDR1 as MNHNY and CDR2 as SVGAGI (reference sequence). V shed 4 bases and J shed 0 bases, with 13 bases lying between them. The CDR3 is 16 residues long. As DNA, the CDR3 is TGTGCCAGCAGTTGGGGACGCAGGAGCTCTGGAAACACCATATATTTT. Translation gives CASSWGRRSSGNTIYF.

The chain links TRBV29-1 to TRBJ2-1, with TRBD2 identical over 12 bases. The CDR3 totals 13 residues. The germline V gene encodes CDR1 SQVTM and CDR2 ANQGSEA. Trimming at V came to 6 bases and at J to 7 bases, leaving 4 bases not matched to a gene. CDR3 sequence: CSVPGLAGNEQFF. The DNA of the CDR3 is TGCAGCGTGCCCGGACTAGCGGGGAATGAGCAGTTCTTC.

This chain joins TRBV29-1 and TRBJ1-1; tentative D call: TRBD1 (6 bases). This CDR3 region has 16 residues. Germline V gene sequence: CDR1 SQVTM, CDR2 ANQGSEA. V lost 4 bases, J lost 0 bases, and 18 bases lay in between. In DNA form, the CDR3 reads TGCAGCGTTGCTCAGGACAGCCTAATCCTGAACACTGAAGCTTTCTTT. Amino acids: CSVAQDSLILNTEAFF.

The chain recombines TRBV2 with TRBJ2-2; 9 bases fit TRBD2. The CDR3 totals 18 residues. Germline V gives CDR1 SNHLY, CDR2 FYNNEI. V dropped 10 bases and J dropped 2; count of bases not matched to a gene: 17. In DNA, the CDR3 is TGTGCCACCACCCGTGGGCTAGCGGGGACGGTAAACACCGGGGAGCTGTTTTTT. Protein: CATTRGLAGTVNTGELFF.

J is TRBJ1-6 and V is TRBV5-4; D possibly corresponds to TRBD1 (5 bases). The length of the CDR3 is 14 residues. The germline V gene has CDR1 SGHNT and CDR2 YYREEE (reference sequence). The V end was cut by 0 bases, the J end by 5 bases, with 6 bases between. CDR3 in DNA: TGTGCCAGCAGCTTGGGGGGCAATAATTCACCCCTCCACTTT. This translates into CASSLGGNNSPLHF.

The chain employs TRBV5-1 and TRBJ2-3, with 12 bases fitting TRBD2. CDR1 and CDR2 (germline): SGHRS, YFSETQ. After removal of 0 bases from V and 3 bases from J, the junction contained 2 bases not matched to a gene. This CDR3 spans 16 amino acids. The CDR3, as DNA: TGCGCCAGCAGCTTGGATGGACTAGCGGGGACAGATACGCAGTATTTT. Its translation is CASSLDGLAGTDTQYF. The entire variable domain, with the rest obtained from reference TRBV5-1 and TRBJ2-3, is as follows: KAGVTQTPRYLIKTRGQQVTLSCSPISGHRSVSWYQQTPGQGLQFLFEYFSETQRNKGNFPGRFSGRQFSNSRSEMNVSTLELGDSALYLCASSLDGLAGTDTQYFGPGTRLTVL.

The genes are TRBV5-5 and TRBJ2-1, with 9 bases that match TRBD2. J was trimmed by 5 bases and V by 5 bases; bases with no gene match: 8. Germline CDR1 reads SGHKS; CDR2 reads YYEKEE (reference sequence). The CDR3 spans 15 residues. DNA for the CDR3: TGTGCCAGCAGTTTAGGAGCGGGGGGTCACAATGAGCAGTTCTTC. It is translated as CASSLGAGGHNEQFF.

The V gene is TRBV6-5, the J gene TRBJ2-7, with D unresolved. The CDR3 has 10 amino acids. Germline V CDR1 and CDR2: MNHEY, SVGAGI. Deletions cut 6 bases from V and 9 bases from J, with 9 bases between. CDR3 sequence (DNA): TGTGCCAGCAGGGGGTTCGCGCAGTACTTC. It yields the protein CASRGFAQYF.

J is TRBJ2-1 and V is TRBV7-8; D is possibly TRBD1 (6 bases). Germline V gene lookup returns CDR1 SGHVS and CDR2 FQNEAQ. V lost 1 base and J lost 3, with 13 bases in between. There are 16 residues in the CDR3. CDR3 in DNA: TGTGCCAGCAGCTTAGGGCTGGACAGACTCTACAATGAGCAGTTCTTC. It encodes CASSLGLDRLYNEQFF.

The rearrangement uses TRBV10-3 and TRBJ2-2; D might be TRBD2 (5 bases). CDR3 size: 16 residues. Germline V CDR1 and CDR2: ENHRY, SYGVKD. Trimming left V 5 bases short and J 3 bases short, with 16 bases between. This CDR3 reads CAISKGVPADTGELFF. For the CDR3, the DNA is TGTGCCATCAGTAAGGGAGTCCCCGCGGACACCGGGGAGCTGTTTTTT.